The T cell receptor (beta chain) under discussion was sequenced for a study of control samples from healthy donors and cancer patients. V was pared by 5 bases and J by 11 bases, with 6 bases of the junction left unmatched. This CDR3 comprises 12 residues. Repertoires were generated with immunoSEQ multiplex PCR, while TCRdb's copy carries only in-frame clones and drops some. The data contain 150,000 to 200,000 clones, more than 90% of them seen just once; the ten biggest clones take up just over 2%. A single count supports this clone. The J gene is TRBJ1-1, the V gene TRBV12-3 or TRBV12-4; 9 nucleotides match TRBD1. Sequenced material: blood. This receptor was obtained from a woman aged 40 to 49 in good health. CDR3 bases: TGTGCCAGCAGTCCGAGGGACAGGGTTGCTTTCTTT. It specifies CASSPRDRVAFF.